This TCR beta chain was sequenced for a study of cytomegalovirus exposure and HLA in healthy donors. Study results and limitations: In the analysis, some V segments, TRBV6-2 and TRBV6-3 included, were excluded as indistinguishable. An analysis was carried out later, and it reportedly showed fewer N-insertions in an Asian-associated ancestry cluster than the approximately 710-donor mean.

The CDR3 length is 16 residues. The germline CDR1 and CDR2 sequences are SEHNR and FQNEAQ (reference sequence). V lost 5 bases to trimming and J lost 4 bases; unmatched junction nucleotides: 13. The primer mix had 60 Vbeta and 13 Jbeta primers. Data came from immunoSEQ multiplex PCR; TCRdb stores just in-frame clones and leaves some out. The sample shows 25,000 to 35,000 clones, just under 90% of them seen only once. In regard to this clone: The antigen is not known.

The clonotype comes from a boy aged 5-17 years in good health and CMV-seronegative. The chain uses TRBV7-9 and TRBJ1-2; 7 bases agree with TRBD1. Sequences were obtained from PBMCs. CDR3 sequence: CASSPQQGTTIYGYTF. In DNA form, the CDR3 reads TGTGCCAGCAGCCCCCAACAGGGGACGACCATCTATGGCTACACCTTC.